A single sample gave rise to the 20 T cell receptor beta chains below, sequenced in a study of shared T cell receptors in the human thymus. Clones were sequenced by immunoSEQ multiplex PCR, and TCRdb holds only the in-frame ones, with some missing. The sample holds about 540,000 clones, 75% to 85% seen once. The same specimen was also included in a second study, on human thymus T cells.

Input material: thymocytes. These receptors were collected from a boy in the first two years of life with a congenital heart defect.

This clone came up a few times. V and J are TRBV4-2 and TRBJ1-1; tentative D call: TRBD1 (6 bases). The CDR3 covers 16 residues. Trimming removed 4 bases at V and 1 base at J, with 16 bases between. The germline gives CDR1 LGHNA, CDR2 YNFKEQ. CDR3 nucleotides: TGTGCCAGCAGCCCGTTTTTAGGGACAACGAACACTGAAGCTTTCTTT. Translating gives CASSPFLGTTNTEAFF.

To note about this clone: At one of its ends the junction is not consistent with the germline gene, which may arise from a read error. The chain couples TRBV7-7 to TRBJ2-6; 8 bases match TRBD1. This CDR3 has 17 amino acids. Germline values: CDR1 SSHAT, CDR2 FNYEAQ (reference sequence). In DNA, the CDR3 is TGTGCTAGCAGCCCGGACAGGGCTTCCTCTGGGGCCAACGTCCTGACTTTC. Translation: CASSPDRASSGANVLTF.

The chain joins TRBV10-3 to TRBJ1-2; possibly TRBD1 for D (5 bases). CDR1 is ENHRY, CDR2 SYGVKD, per germline. Trimming took off 3 bases at V and 3 bases at J, with 8 bases between the two ends. The CDR3 length is 13 residues. The CDR3 reads CAISDRADYGYTF. The DNA of the CDR3 is TGTGCCATCAGTGACAGGGCCGACTATGGCTACACCTTC.

This rearrangement joins TRBV7-2 to TRBJ2-7; no definite D call. Per germline, CDR1 SGHTA and CDR2 FQGNSA. The CDR3 consists of 16 residues. Deletions cut 5 bases from V and 0 bases from J, with 17 bases between. The DNA for the CDR3 is TGTGCCAGCAGCCTATCGCGCCCCCCGAGCTCCTACGAGCAGTACTTC. As protein: CASSLSRPPSSYEQYF. Combining the CDR3 with reference TRBV7-2 and TRBJ2-7 gives the whole variable domain GAGVSQSPSNKVTEKGKDVELRCDPISGHTALYWYRQSLGQGLEFLIYFQGNSAPDKSGLPSDRFSAERTGGSVSTLTIQRTQQEDSAVYLCASSLSRPPSSYEQYFGPGTRLTVT.

In its sample, this clone was seen a few times. The genes are TRBV29-1 and TRBJ2-4; D is unresolved. The germline CDR1 and CDR2 sequences are SQVTM and ANQGSEA. The CDR3 contains 10 residues. V gave up 4 bases and J gave up 7 bases, with 5 bases separating them. CDR3 DNA sequence: TGCAGCGTTGGTGCGAACATTCAGTACTTC. Amino acid sequence: CSVGANIQYF.

This clone was detected only a few times. The chain uses TRBV11-2 and TRBJ1-1; D unresolved. Trimming removed 2 bases from V and 1 base from J, with 5 bases in between. The CDR3 sequence is 13 residues long. Germline V gives CDR1 SGHAT, CDR2 FQNNGV. CDR3 sequence (DNA): TGTGCCAGCAGCTTATACGGGAACACTGAAGCTTTCTTT. This gives the protein CASSLYGNTEAFF.

The chain joins TRBV9 to TRBJ1-2; maybe TRBD1 (6 bases). The V gene's germline CDR1 is SGDLS and CDR2 YYNGEE. The CDR3 is made up of 15 amino acids. V shed 3 bases and J shed 4 bases, with 16 bases lying between them. CDR3 sequence reads: CASSAGGGRAYGYTF. The CDR3 coding sequence is TGTGCCAGCAGCGCGGGCGGGGGGCGAGCCTATGGCTACACCTTC.

The chain links TRBV5-1 to TRBJ2-5; D unclear. The germline gives CDR1 SGHRS, CDR2 YFSETQ. V was trimmed by 4 bases and J by 2 bases, leaving 3 bases between them. This CDR3 has 11 amino acids. CDR3 in amino acids: CASSRQETQYF. DNA for the CDR3: TGCGCCAGCAGCCGTCAAGAGACCCAGTACTTC.

CDR3 amino acids: CASSFFGGDRYEQYF. The CDR3 nucleotides are TGTGCCAGCAGTTTTTTTGGCGGGGACCGCTACGAGCAGTACTTC. The V and J genes are TRBV28 and TRBJ2-7; a possible D gene is TRBD2 (6 bases). V shed 3 bases and J shed 3 bases, with 15 bases lying between them. The CDR3 length is 15 residues. Looked up from germline, CDR1 is MDHEN and CDR2 is SYDVKM.

The chain combines TRBV4-1 with TRBJ1-3; maybe TRBD1 (5 bases). The CDR3 is made up of 17 amino acids. Trimming stripped 2 bases from V and 0 bases from J, with 14 bases between. Germline V gene data show CDR1 as MGHRA and CDR2 as YSYEKL. CDR3 sequence: CASSQRGSTHSGNTIYF. CDR3 DNA: TGCGCCAGCAGCCAAAGGGGCAGCACCCACTCTGGAAACACCATATATTTT.

The count of this clone is one. This chain connects TRBV11-3 to TRBJ2-1; TRBD2 is a possible D gene (6 bases). Trimming shortened V by 7 bases and J by 0 bases, and 22 bases separated the two germline ends. Germline lookup yields CDR1 SGHNT and CDR2 YENEEA. The CDR3 is 18 amino acids. CDR3 nucleotide sequence: TGTGCCAGCACCCTCTCAAGGGGCCGGGGGATCTCCTACAATGAGCAGTTCTTC. Residues: CASTLSRGRGISYNEQFF.

The chain is built from TRBV19 and TRBJ2-7, with D possibly TRBD1 on 5 matching bases. V lost 4 bases, J lost 0 bases, and 19 bases lay in between. Germline-derived CDR1 and CDR2 are LNHDA and SQIVND (reference sequence). This CDR3 spans 17 amino acids. The CDR3 DNA reads TGTGCCAGTAGTACGCCGTATTCAGGGCCCAACTCCTACGAGCAGTACTTC. This gives the protein CASSTPYSGPNSYEQYF.

This clone showed up just a few times. V is TRBV19 and J is TRBJ1-4; 7 bases align to TRBD1. CDR1 and CDR2 (germline): LNHDA, SQIVND (reference sequence). V lost 3 bases to trimming and J lost 7 bases; unmatched junction nucleotides: 8. The CDR3 length is 15 residues. The CDR3 loop is CASSIRQGEGEKLFF. As DNA, the CDR3 is TGTGCCAGTAGTATTCGGCAGGGGGAAGGTGAAAAACTGTTTTTT.

V is TRBV29-1 and J is TRBJ2-1, with 8 bases fitting TRBD1. V dropped 2 bases and J dropped 0; count of bases not matched to a gene: 9. Germline-derived CDR1 and CDR2 are SQVTM and ANQGSEA. The CDR3 is made up of 17 amino acids. As DNA, the CDR3 is TGCAGCGTTGAATGCAACCGACAGGGGAGCTCCTACAATGAGCAGTTCTTC. Translated: CSVECNRQGSSYNEQFF.

V is TRBV30 and J is TRBJ1-4; 8 bases match TRBD1. Per germline, CDR1 GTSNPN and CDR2 SVGIG (reference sequence). The CDR3 runs 18 residues. The J segment lost 1 base and the V segment lost 1 base, leaving 11 bases of the junction unmatched. The CDR3 is CAWSARGRRGVTNEKLFF. The CDR3 DNA reads as TGTGCCTGGAGTGCCAGGGGGCGCAGGGGGGTAACTAATGAAAAACTGTTTTTT.

The chain is built from TRBV4-2 and TRBJ2-1; TRBD2 might be the D (5 bases). V gave up 0 bases and J gave up 0 bases, with 15 bases separating them. The CDR3 is made up of 18 amino acids. Per germline, CDR1 LGHNA and CDR2 YNFKEQ. CDR3 sequence reads: CASSQDGPGVRSYNEQFF. The CDR3, as DNA: TGTGCCAGCAGCCAAGATGGTCCCGGGGTACGCTCCTACAATGAGCAGTTCTTC.

In this sample, this clone turned up a few times. J is TRBJ2-2 and V is TRBV7-6; D might be TRBD1 (5 bases). Germline CDR1 SGHVS, CDR2 FNYEAQ. CDR3 length equals 12 residues. Trimming pared 5 bases from V and 4 bases from J, leaving 5 bases between. The CDR3 DNA follows: TGTGCCAGCAGCGGGGCCACCGGGGAGCTGTTTTTT. It codes for CASSGATGELFF.

The chain combines TRBV7-9 with TRBJ2-7; a possible D gene is TRBD1 (6 bases). The germline gives CDR1 SEHNR, CDR2 FQNEAQ (reference sequence). Trimming took 5 bases from V and 4 from J, leaving 12 bases between them. The CDR3 sequence is 13 residues long. In DNA form, the CDR3 reads TGTGCCAGCAGCCAAACAGGGATATACGAGCAGTACTTC. Translation: CASSQTGIYEQYF.

The chain recombines TRBV10-1 with TRBJ2-4; 8 nucleotides agree with TRBD1. CDR3 length: 16 amino acids. From germline, CDR1 is WNHNN and CDR2 SYGVQD (reference sequence). V trimming: 6 bases; J trimming: 4 bases; junction bases outside the gene matches: 11. This chain's CDR3 is CASRFSPGQEKNIQYF. The DNA for the CDR3 is TGCGCCAGCAGGTTTTCACCGGGACAGGAGAAAAACATTCAGTACTTC.

The chain couples TRBV6-1 to TRBJ1-2; possibly TRBD1 for D (5 bases). The CDR3 loop spans 15 amino acids. CDR1 and CDR2 from the germline V gene are MNHNS and SASEGT. Trimming removed 0 bases from V and 4 bases from J, with 12 bases in between. The CDR3 bases are TGTGCCAGCAGTGAAGCCGGGGGGGAAAGCTATGGCTACACCTTC. Translation gives CASSEAGGESYGYTF.